These T cell receptor beta chains were read from a single sample in a study of CD8+ T cells in alopecia areata. Libraries were prepared by immunoSEQ multiplex PCR; TCRdb keeps only in-frame clonotypes and omits some of them. The sample contains about 210,000 clones, around 57% of which appear only once. The sequences come from CD4+ T cells sorted from blood, collected at week 4, from a patient treated with tofacitinib. The receptor set was obtained from a human donor with alopecia areata. Each CDR3 is given with its conserved first and last residue. D genes are given only for firm matches. Some rows have no size entry. The others give once, few or many, or a class for an expanded clone.

DNA: TGTGCCAGCAGTGCCCGGGGAGGGAACACTTTCTTT
CDR3: CASSARGGNTFF
V: TRBV2
D: NA
J: TRBJ1-1
size: NA

DNA: TGCAGCGTTGTTTTACGGTTCGTCAGCGAAGCTTTCTTT
CDR3: CSVVLRFVSEAFF
V: TRBV29-1
D: NA
J: TRBJ1-1
size: once

DNA: TGTGCCAGCAGCCCCGGGACTAGAACCACAGATACGCAGTATTTT
CDR3: CASSPGTRTTDTQYF
V: TRBV5-6
D: TRBD2
J: TRBJ2-3
size: few

DNA: TGCGCCAGCAGCTTGGCTGGGAAGTCCCCGAATGAGCAGTTCTTC
CDR3: CASSLAGKSPNEQFF
V: TRBV5-1
D: NA
J: TRBJ2-1
size: few

DNA: TGCAGCGTTTACGACTCGGACATTCAGTACTTC
CDR3: CSVYDSDIQYF
V: TRBV29-1
D: NA
J: TRBJ2-4
size: few

DNA: TGTGCCAGCAGCGCCACAGGGTACGATTCACCCCTCCACTTT
CDR3: CASSATGYDSPLHF
V: TRBV9
D: NA
J: TRBJ1-6
size: few

DNA: TGTGCCAGCAGTCCTTCCATCCAAGAGACCCAGTACTTC
CDR3: CASSPSIQETQYF
V: TRBV27
D: NA
J: TRBJ2-5
size: NA

DNA: TGCGCCAGCAGCGCCCGGGGGAACACTGAAGCTTTCTTT
CDR3: CASSARGNTEAFF
V: TRBV5-1
D: NA
J: TRBJ1-1
size: NA

DNA: TGTGCCAGCTCACCACTCGGGGGCTACCCAGATACGCAGTATTTT
CDR3: CASSPLGGYPDTQYF
V: TRBV18
D: NA
J: TRBJ2-3
size: NA

DNA: TGTGCCAGCTCACCCAAAGAGACCCAGTACTTC
CDR3: CASSPKETQYF
V: TRBV18
D: NA
J: TRBJ2-5
size: NA

DNA: TGCAGCGTTGCAGCGGGGGGGCCGGCGGATACGCAGTATTTT
CDR3: CSVAAGGPADTQYF
V: TRBV29-1
D: TRBD2
J: TRBJ2-3
size: few

DNA: TGCAGCGTTGAACAAGGGTATACCGGGGAGCTGTTTTTT
CDR3: CSVEQGYTGELFF
V: TRBV29-1
D: NA
J: TRBJ2-2
size: NA

DNA: TGTGCCAGCAGTTACTCAGGGACAGGCCCTTCCTATGGCTACACCTTC
CDR3: CASSYSGTGPSYGYTF
V: TRBV6-5
D: TRBD1
J: TRBJ1-2
size: NA